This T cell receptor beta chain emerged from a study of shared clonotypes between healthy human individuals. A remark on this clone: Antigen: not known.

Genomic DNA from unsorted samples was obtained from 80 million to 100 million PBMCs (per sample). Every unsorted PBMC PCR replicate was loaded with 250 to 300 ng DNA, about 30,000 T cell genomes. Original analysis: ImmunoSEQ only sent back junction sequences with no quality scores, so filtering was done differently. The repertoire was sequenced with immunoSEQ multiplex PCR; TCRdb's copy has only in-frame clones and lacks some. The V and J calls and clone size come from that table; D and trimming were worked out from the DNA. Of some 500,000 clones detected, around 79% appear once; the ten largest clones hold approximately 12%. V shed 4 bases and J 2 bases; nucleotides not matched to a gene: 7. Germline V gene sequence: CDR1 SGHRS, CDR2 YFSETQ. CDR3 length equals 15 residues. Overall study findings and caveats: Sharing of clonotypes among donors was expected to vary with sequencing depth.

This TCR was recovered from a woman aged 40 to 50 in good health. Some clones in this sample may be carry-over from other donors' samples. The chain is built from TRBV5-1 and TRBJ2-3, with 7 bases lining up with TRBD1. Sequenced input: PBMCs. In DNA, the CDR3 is TGCGCCAGCAGCCAAATACAGGGGCACACAGATACGCAGTATTTT. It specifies CASSQIQGHTDTQYF. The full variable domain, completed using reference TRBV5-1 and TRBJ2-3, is KAGVTQTPRYLIKTRGQQVTLSCSPISGHRSVSWYQQTPGQGLQFLFEYFSETQRNKGNFPGRFSGRQFSNSRSEMNVSTLELGDSALYLCASSQIQGHTDTQYFGPGTRLTVL.